A selection of T cell receptor beta chains follows, all from one sample in a study of cytomegalovirus exposure and HLA in healthy donors. This table comes from immunoSEQ multiplex PCR, and its TCRdb copy is limited to in-frame clones, with some not included. The data contain roughly 130,000 clones, approximately 80% of them seen just once; the ten biggest clones take up approximately 1.8%. The sequencing input was PBMCs. The receptors originated from a man aged 35-49 years in good health and CMV-seronegative. Each CDR3 is given with its conserved first and last residue. Fields, in order: D gene, V gene, J gene, clone size, CDR3 DNA, CDR3 protein. A D gene is named only where the DNA matches it firmly. Some rows mark clone size as missing; the rest say once, few, many or name a class of expanded clone.

D: TRBD2
V: TRBV27
J: TRBJ2-7
size: NA
DNA: TGTGCCAGCAGGGCCCAGCGGGAGAGCTCCGAGCAGTACTTC
CDR3: CASRAQRESSEQYF

D: TRBD2
V: TRBV9
J: TRBJ2-5
size: once
DNA: TGTGCCAGCTCCCAAGGGGCTAGCGGTACCGGTGAGACCCAGTACTTC
CDR3: CASSQGASGTGETQYF

D: NA
V: TRBV9
J: TRBJ2-2
size: NA
DNA: TGTGCCAGCAGCGGAGTTACAGGTACCGGGGAGCTGTTTTTT
CDR3: CASSGVTGTGELFF

D: TRBD1
V: TRBV25-1
J: TRBJ1-5
size: NA
DNA: TGTGCCAGCAGTAGACAGGGGGGCAATCAGCCCCAGCACTTT
CDR3: CASSRQGGNQPQHF

D: NA
V: TRBV7-9
J: TRBJ2-2
size: NA
DNA: TGTGCCAGCAGACCAACTAGGTTAAGGGTCGGCGGGGAGCTGTTTTTT
CDR3: CASRPTRLRVGGELFF

D: TRBD2
V: TRBV19
J: TRBJ2-3
size: NA
DNA: TGTGCCAGTAGTATAGTATCTGGGACTAGCGGGGGGCGAGATACGCAGTATTTT
CDR3: CASSIVSGTSGGRDTQYF

D: TRBD1
V: TRBV29-1
J: TRBJ1-2
size: NA
DNA: TGCAGCGTACAGGGGGCAAGGCGTGGCTACACCTTC
CDR3: CSVQGARRGYTF

D: NA
V: TRBV2
J: TRBJ1-1
size: once
DNA: TGTGCCAGCAGTGACGAGCTTACTGAAGCTTTCTTT
CDR3: CASSDELTEAFF

D: TRBD1
V: TRBV4-1
J: TRBJ1-2
size: NA
DNA: TGCGCCAGCAGCCAGGACAGGTTTGGGGGCTACACCTTC
CDR3: CASSQDRFGGYTF

D: TRBD2
V: TRBV7-6
J: TRBJ2-2
size: NA
DNA: TGTGCCAGCAGCTTGGGGGGGACCGGGGAGCTGTTTTTT
CDR3: CASSLGGTGELFF

D: TRBD1
V: TRBV7-3
J: TRBJ2-5
size: NA
DNA: TGTGCCAGCAGCTTCAGGACAGGGGATGGGGAGACCCAGTACTTC
CDR3: CASSFRTGDGETQYF

D: NA
V: TRBV5-1
J: TRBJ2-1
size: few
DNA: TGCGCCAGCAGCTTGGCCACGAGCTCCTACAATGAGCAGTTCTTC
CDR3: CASSLATSSYNEQFF

D: TRBD1
V: TRBV9
J: TRBJ1-4
size: NA
DNA: TGTGCCAGCACCCCCACCGGGACAGGGGGCGCTGGGGAAAAACTGTTTTTT
CDR3: CASTPTGTGGAGEKLFF

D: TRBD2
V: TRBV4-3
J: TRBJ2-1
size: NA
DNA: TGCGCCAGCAGCCAAGATCGCAGGACTAGTCTATACAATGAGCAGTTCTTC
CDR3: CASSQDRRTSLYNEQFF

D: TRBD1
V: TRBV7-9
J: TRBJ2-5
size: NA
DNA: TGTGCCAGCAGCTTCGACAGGGGAAGTTACGAGTACTTC
CDR3: CASSFDRGSYEYF

D: NA
V: TRBV5-4
J: TRBJ2-3
size: NA
DNA: TGTGCCAGCAGTCCAACAGGGTTGGCAGATACGCAGTATTTT
CDR3: CASSPTGLADTQYF

D: NA
V: TRBV7-7
J: TRBJ2-1
size: NA
DNA: TGTGCCAGCAGCGTTACGGACGGGGTCTCCTACAATGAGCAGTTCTTC
CDR3: CASSVTDGVSYNEQFF

D: TRBD1
V: TRBV28
J: TRBJ2-7
size: few
DNA: TGTGCCAGCAGCTACAGGGGGCAACTATCCTACGAGCAGTACTTC
CDR3: CASSYRGQLSYEQYF

D: TRBD2
V: TRBV5-1
J: TRBJ2-7
size: NA
DNA: TGCGCCAGCAGCGCGGGGGGGGCCGTCGGAGGGTTCAACGAGCAGTACTTC
CDR3: CASSAGGAVGGFNEQYF

D: NA
V: TRBV6-1
J: TRBJ2-3
size: NA
DNA: TGTGCCAGCAGTGATGAGTCACGGAACAGGGATACAGATATGCAGTATTTT
CDR3: CASSDESRNRDTDMQYF

D: TRBD2
V: TRBV28
J: TRBJ2-2
size: NA
DNA: TGTGCCAGCAGTTTAGAAGCGGGGGTTTTCGGAGGGGAGCTGTTTTTT
CDR3: CASSLEAGVFGGELFF

D: NA
V: TRBV30
J: TRBJ1-6
size: NA
DNA: TGTGCCTGGAGTGTAACGGGGGGGAATTCACCCCTCCACTTT
CDR3: CAWSVTGGNSPLHF

D: TRBD2
V: TRBV5-4
J: TRBJ2-5
size: NA
DNA: TGTGCCAGCAGCCAACAGCGGGAGGGATTAGCTGAGACCCAGTACTTC
CDR3: CASSQQREGLAETQYF

D: TRBD1
V: TRBV5-1
J: TRBJ2-7
size: NA
DNA: TGCGCCAGCAGCGCCCGCCGGGACAGGGCCTACGAGCAGTACTTC
CDR3: CASSARRDRAYEQYF

D: NA
V: TRBV12-5
J: TRBJ2-5
size: NA
DNA: TGTGCTAGTGGTCCGAGGGGGGGGCAGACCCAGTACTTC
CDR3: CASGPRGGQTQYF

D: TRBD1
V: TRBV28
J: TRBJ1-4
size: NA
DNA: TGTGCCAGCAGTTCCGGGACAGAGAATGAAAAACTGTTTTTT
CDR3: CASSSGTENEKLFF

D: TRBD2
V: TRBV7-9
J: TRBJ2-1
size: NA
DNA: TGTGCCAGCAGCCCCGCAGCGGGATCCTCCTACAATGAGCAGTTCTTC
CDR3: CASSPAAGSSYNEQFF

D: TRBD1
V: TRBV28
J: TRBJ1-1
size: few
DNA: TGTGCCAGCAGACTACAGGGGGGAATGAACACTGAAGCTTTCTTT
CDR3: CASRLQGGMNTEAFF

D: NA
V: TRBV28
J: TRBJ1-6
size: NA
DNA: TGTGCCAGCTATACAGGGAATTCACCCCTCCACTTT
CDR3: CASYTGNSPLHF

D: TRBD1
V: TRBV10-3
J: TRBJ2-7
size: few
DNA: TGTGCCATCAGTGAGCCGGGACAGGTCTCCTACGAGCAGTACTTC
CDR3: CAISEPGQVSYEQYF

D: NA
V: TRBV7-5
J: TRBJ2-7
size: NA
DNA: TGTGTCAGAAGCTTAGGCCCCTTTAGGGGTAGATCCTCCTACGAGCAGTACTTC
CDR3: CVRSLGPFRGRSSYEQYF

D: TRBD1
V: TRBV9
J: TRBJ2-7
size: NA
DNA: TGTGCCAGCAGCGTAAAGGACAGGCCGGTCTACGAGCAGTACTTC
CDR3: CASSVKDRPVYEQYF

D: TRBD1
V: TRBV28
J: TRBJ1-1
size: once
DNA: TGTGCCAGCAGCCTCGTACAGGGGCCCAACACTGAAGCTTTCTTT
CDR3: CASSLVQGPNTEAFF

D: TRBD2
V: TRBV6-6
J: TRBJ2-1
size: NA
DNA: TGTGCCAGCAACCTAGCGGATTACAATGAGCAGTTCTTC
CDR3: CASNLADYNEQFF

D: NA
V: TRBV5-1
J: TRBJ1-1
size: NA
DNA: TGCGCCAGCAGCCTACGGGGGGGCACTGAAGCTTTCTTT
CDR3: CASSLRGGTEAFF

D: NA
V: TRBV6-4
J: TRBJ1-1
size: NA
DNA: TGTGCCAGCAGTGAGTTCATGAACACTGAAGCTTTCTTT
CDR3: CASSEFMNTEAFF

D: TRBD2
V: TRBV5-1
J: TRBJ2-1
size: once
DNA: TGCGCCAGCAGCGGGATCATAACTAGCGTCCACAATGAGCAGTTCTTC
CDR3: CASSGIITSVHNEQFF

D: NA
V: TRBV4-3
J: TRBJ1-1
size: once
DNA: TGCGCCAGCAGCCAAGAGCAGCAGGGGCTCTCTGAAGCTTTCTTT
CDR3: CASSQEQQGLSEAFF

D: TRBD1
V: TRBV5-6
J: TRBJ2-7
size: NA
DNA: TGTGCCAGCAGCTCTGACCAGGGGGAGCTGATCTACGAGCAGTACTTC
CDR3: CASSSDQGELIYEQYF

D: NA
V: TRBV6-1
J: TRBJ1-6
size: few
DNA: TGTGCCAGCAGTCAAGGGACTTCTCTCCACTTT
CDR3: CASSQGTSLHF

D: TRBD2
V: TRBV6-1
J: TRBJ2-3
size: NA
DNA: TGTGCCAGCAGGCTAGCGGGGGGCACAGATACGCAGTATTTT
CDR3: CASRLAGGTDTQYF

D: NA
V: TRBV5-1
J: TRBJ2-2
size: NA
DNA: TGCGCCAGCACGCAGGGCAACACCGGGGAGCTGTTTTTT
CDR3: CASTQGNTGELFF

D: NA
V: TRBV19
J: TRBJ1-4
size: NA
DNA: TGTGCCAGTAGCGCTTGGGGGACTGGGGAAAAACTGTTTTTT
CDR3: CASSAWGTGEKLFF

D: NA
V: TRBV6-4
J: TRBJ2-7
size: NA
DNA: TGTGCCAGCAGTGACTCCGTGTGGGCTACCTCCTACGAGCAGTACTTC
CDR3: CASSDSVWATSYEQYF

D: TRBD1
V: TRBV2
J: TRBJ2-7
size: NA
DNA: TGTGCCAGCAGGAACGGACAGGGGGGTTACGAGCAGTACTTC
CDR3: CASRNGQGGYEQYF

D: TRBD1
V: TRBV27
J: TRBJ2-7
size: NA
DNA: TGTGCCAGCAGTTTTTGGGACAGGGGCTACGAGCAGTACTTC
CDR3: CASSFWDRGYEQYF

D: NA
V: TRBV7-9
J: TRBJ2-5
size: NA
DNA: TGTGCCAGCAGCTTAGAGTCAGGAGAGACCCAGTACTTC
CDR3: CASSLESGETQYF

D: NA
V: TRBV27
J: TRBJ1-4
size: few
DNA: TGTGCCAGCAGTTTTGGCCGTGGTGAAAAACTGTTTTTT
CDR3: CASSFGRGEKLFF

D: TRBD2
V: TRBV18
J: TRBJ2-3
size: NA
DNA: TGTGCCAGCTCACCTGAGGGACTAGCGGGGTCTACGCAGTATTTT
CDR3: CASSPEGLAGSTQYF

D: TRBD1
V: TRBV5-4
J: TRBJ1-2
size: NA
DNA: TGTGCCAGCAGCCTTAGGGACAGTAACTATGGCTACACCTTC
CDR3: CASSLRDSNYGYTF